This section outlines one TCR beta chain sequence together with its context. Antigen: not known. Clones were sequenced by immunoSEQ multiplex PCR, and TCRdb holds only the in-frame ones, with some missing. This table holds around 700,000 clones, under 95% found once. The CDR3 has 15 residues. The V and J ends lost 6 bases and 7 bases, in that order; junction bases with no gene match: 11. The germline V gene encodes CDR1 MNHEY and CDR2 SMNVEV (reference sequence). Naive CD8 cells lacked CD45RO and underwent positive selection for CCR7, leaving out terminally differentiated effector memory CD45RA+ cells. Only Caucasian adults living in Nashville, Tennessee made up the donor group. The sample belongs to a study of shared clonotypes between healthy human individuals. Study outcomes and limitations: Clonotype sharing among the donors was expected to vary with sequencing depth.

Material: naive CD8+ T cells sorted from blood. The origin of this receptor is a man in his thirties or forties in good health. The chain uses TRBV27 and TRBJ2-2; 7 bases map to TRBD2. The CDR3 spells CASRGSGGSYGELFF. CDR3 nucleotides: TGTGCCAGCAGGGGTTCCGGCGGGAGTTACGGGGAGCTGTTTTTT.